This T cell receptor (beta chain) was observed in a study of blood T cell repertoires in COVID-19 (dated by TCRdb to about 2020). Looking at the study overall: Collaborator samples came from the United States, Italy and Spain and covered acute and convalescent phases of COVID-19. The material from the prospective study consisted of cDNA or gDNA derived from T cells, B-cell-depleted T cells, or PBMCs. Subjects who had been exposed to COVID-19, were actively infected with it, or had recovered from it provided the deeply sampled blood TCRbeta repertoires that made up the dataset. A freely available public database, intended as a resource for researchers studying the immune response to SARS-CoV-2, is where the repertoires were released. Samples came from the ongoing ImmuneRACE study (first 160 participants) plus 1,254 subjects from 6 global collaborators. Sample metadata almost always included a de-identified subject ID, COVID-19 status, age in years and sex. Where HLA class I and class II types were available, the types were taken from metadata supplied by the sample provider, not from assay-based typing. The research as a whole found: The amount of clinical and demographic metadata varied by source and participant and was provided uncurated.

Notes on this clone: Its antigen has not been determined. No much larger clonotype is one base removed from it; base qualities were not supplied.

TCRbeta CDR3 regions were amplified from genomic DNA by means of the immunoSEQ Assay, a bias-controlled multiplex PCR. The authors processed their data as follows. Within the assay, amplification of reference gene primers was used to estimate how many nucleated cells each sample contained. To quantify the absolute abundance of each unique TCRbeta CDR3 rearrangement, sequence reads were collapsed and filtered. Productive Simpson clonality was computed per sample as the square root of Simpson's diversity index over productive rearrangements. As stored in TCRdb, this immuneACCESS dataset retains in-frame rearrangements with V and J assigned. A fraction of the clones does not appear; measured against another copy, unresolved V genes explain less than half of the discrepancy, and the remainder lacks a known reason. The D gene and trimming were derived from the DNA, and the V and J assignments and clone size from that table. This sample holds tens of thousands of clones; roughly four fifths were observed only once. The ten largest clones take up roughly 9% of the sample.

Collaborating institutions collected whole blood in K2EDTA tubes following their own protocols. For TCRbeta analysis, collaborators shipped samples as frozen whole blood, isolated PBMCs, or DNA extracted from either of those sample types. Sequencing used peripheral blood. This TCR was recovered from a human donor in a cohort sampled during active COVID-19.

The sequenced DNA: TGTGCCAGCAGCCCGGACTGGAATCAGCCCCAGCATTTT. It encodes CASSPDWNQPQHF. Here the chain combines TRBV7-2 and TRBJ1-5; the D gene is unclear. V is reduced by 5 bases and J by 4 bases, leaving a spacing of 9 bases between them. The CDR3 has 13 amino acids, counting the end cysteine and phenylalanine. The CDR3 DNA has 39 bases and is translated from base 1. From the germline V gene, CDR1 is SGHTA and CDR2 is FQGNSA.